The T cell receptor (beta chain) under discussion was sequenced for a study of CD8 T cells in Susac syndrome. An input of about 0.5 to 1 ug of RNA was subjected to reverse transcription using random hexamers. The method of amplification for TCR beta CDR3 was immunoSEQ multiplex PCR, covering 54 Vbeta and 13 Jbeta. From the immunoSEQ multiplex PCR reads, TCRdb called clonotypes with MiXCR, one entry per CDR3 protein. Of around 140,000 distinct CDR3 sequences detected, approximately 95% appear once; the ten largest clones hold approximately 0.09%. This CDR3 has 18 residues. The germline CDR1 and CDR2 sequences are KGHSH and LQKENI. The V segment lost 0 bases and the J segment 1 base; nucleotides outside the gene matches: 9. Blood CD8+ and CD4+ T cells underwent high-throughput TCR beta sequencing. Healthy donors, matched for age and sex, constituted the control group. Both CD4+ and CD8+ T cells were negatively isolated, and TEMRA cells underwent FACS enrichment.

Sequencing was carried out using CD4+ T cells from PBMCs. The origin of this receptor is a human donor in good health. The rearrangement joins TRBV18 to TRBJ2-5, with 9 bases lining up with TRBD2. CDR3 amino acids: CASSPPMGAGGGQETQYF. Written as DNA, the CDR3 is TGTGCCAGCTCACCACCGATGGGAGCGGGAGGTGGCCAAGAGACCCAGTACTTC. Full variable domain (rest looked up from reference TRBV18 and TRBJ2-5): NAGVMQNPRHLVRRRGQEARLRCSPMKGHSHVYWYRQLPEEGLKFMVYLQKENIIDESGMPKERFSAEFPKEGPSILRIQQVVRGDSAAYFCASSPPMGAGGGQETQYFGPGTRLLVL.